A single sample is the source of the 10 T cell receptor beta chains below, sequenced in a study of cytomegalovirus exposure and HLA in healthy donors. Method: immunoSEQ multiplex PCR; TCRdb's copy keeps in-frame clones and lacks some. The data hold approximately 220,000 clones, with under 95% observed a single time. Source material: PBMCs. All receptors derive from a woman younger than 35 in good health and CMV-seronegative.

J is TRBJ2-5 and V is TRBV6-5, with D tentatively TRBD2 (6 bases). Trimming took off 6 bases at V and 2 bases at J, with 13 bases between the two ends. Germline assignment: CDR1 MNHEY and CDR2 SVGAGI. The CDR3 has 14 amino acids. CDR3 sequence (DNA): TGTGCCAGCAGCAGAGGGCTAGCGCAAGAGACCCAGTACTTC. This translates into CASSRGLAQETQYF.

The rearrangement joins TRBV7-9 to TRBJ1-2; D is unclear. V gave up 1 base and J gave up 2 bases, with 8 bases separating them. Germline V gives CDR1 SEHNR, CDR2 FQNEAQ (reference sequence). The CDR3 is 14 residues long. CDR3 protein: CASSLGRSNYGYTF. Here the CDR3 DNA reads TGTGCCAGCAGCTTAGGACGGAGCAACTATGGCTACACCTTC.

V gene TRBV21-1 combines with J gene TRBJ2-7; the table's D call of TRBD2 was not tested on the DNA. TRBV21-1 is a listed pseudogene. The CDR3 has 14 residues. CDR3 in amino acids: CASRGTGETLQQYF. CDR3 in DNA: TGTGCCAGCAGGGGGACGGGAGAGACCCTCCAGCAGTACTTC.

This clone was observed a few times. The chain couples TRBV10-1 to TRBJ1-1; D may be TRBD1 (5 bases). Germline V gives CDR1 WNHNN, CDR2 SYGVQD (reference sequence). V shed 0 bases and J shed 4 bases, with 9 bases lying between them. The CDR3 extends over 14 amino acids. The CDR3 reads CASSESTGGTEAFF. CDR3 in DNA: TGCGCCAGCAGTGAGTCGACGGGGGGCACTGAAGCTTTCTTT.

The chain is built from TRBV14 and TRBJ1-2, with 7 bases that match TRBD1. V dropped 4 bases and J dropped 5; count of bases not matched to a gene: 1. This CDR3 comprises 12 residues. Germline CDR1 reads SGHDN; CDR2 reads FVKESK. In DNA form, the CDR3 reads TGTGCCAGCAGCCCGACAGGGTATGGCTACACCTTC. This sequence encodes CASSPTGYGYTF.

V usage is TRBV9 and J usage is TRBJ2-3; D gene uncertain. The germline gives CDR1 SGDLS, CDR2 YYNGEE. V lost 0 bases and J lost 7, with 6 bases in between. This CDR3 has 12 amino acids. CDR3: CASSVEEYTQYF. CDR3 nucleotide sequence: TGTGCCAGCAGCGTAGAGGAGTATACGCAGTATTTT.

J is TRBJ1-4 and V is TRBV2, with TRBD1 matching over 8 bases. Per germline, CDR1 SNHLY and CDR2 FYNNEI. Trimming cost V 6 bases and J 10 bases; bases outside gene matches: 10. The CDR3 has 14 residues. CDR3 DNA sequence: TGTGCCAGCAGCTACGACAGGGGTTATGGAAAACTGTTTTTT. Protein product: CASSYDRGYGKLFF.

The chain carries TRBV28 and TRBJ1-1; D gene ambiguous. Germline lookup yields CDR1 MDHEN and CDR2 SYDVKM. The V and J ends lost 6 bases and 10 bases respectively, with 15 bases between them. The CDR3 extends over 12 amino acids. The CDR3 DNA reads as TGTGCCAGCAGGGAAACGGGCCGGGGAGCTTTCTTT. Amino acids: CASRETGRGAFF.

CDR3 in DNA: TGTGCCAGCAGGCGGACAATCTTAGCGGACTATGGCTACACCTTC. It encodes CASRRTILADYGYTF. The J gene is TRBJ1-2, the V gene TRBV28; TRBD1 is a possible D gene (5 bases). The CDR3 spans 15 residues. The germline gives CDR1 MDHEN, CDR2 SYDVKM. Trimming left V 6 bases short and J 3 bases short, with 17 bases between.

The V call is TRBV11-2, the J call TRBJ1-5; D gene unclear. Germline assignment: CDR1 SGHAT and CDR2 FQNNGV. The CDR3 totals 16 residues. Trimming took 0 bases from V and 2 from J, leaving 11 bases between them. CDR3 protein: CASSLDGPGGNQPQHF. CDR3 nucleotide sequence: TGTGCCAGCAGCTTAGATGGCCCCGGAGGCAATCAGCCCCAGCATTTT.